The next 25 T cell receptor beta chains were all read from a single sample in a study of OX40 agonist ivuxolimab in advanced cancers. TCRdb's table, derived via immunoSEQ multiplex PCR, lists solely in-frame clones and lacks some. The sample lists more than 80,000 clones, roughly 90% occurring once. Specimen: CD4+ or CD8+ T cells sorted from blood, collected in a trial of the OX40 agonist ivuxolimab. The origin of the receptors is an adult with an advanced solid tumor such as melanoma, head and neck, liver or kidney cancer.

The chain links TRBV2 to TRBJ2-1, with 8 bases lining up with TRBD2. Trimming removed 4 bases from V and 0 bases from J; junction bases left unmatched: 2. Germline V gene lookup returns CDR1 SNHLY and CDR2 FYNNEI. The CDR3 contains 15 residues. This CDR3 is CASSVSGSSYNEQFF. CDR3 coding DNA: TGTGCCAGCAGTGTAAGCGGGAGCTCCTACAATGAGCAGTTCTTC.

The CDR3 DNA sequence: TGTGCCAGCAGGGCAATGAATCAGCCCCAGCATTTT. It specifies CASRAMNQPQHF. The chain uses TRBV2 and TRBJ1-5; the D is unclear. The CDR3 loop spans 12 amino acids. CDR1 is SNHLY and CDR2 is FYNNEI in the germline V gene. Trimming took off 6 bases at V and 4 bases at J, with 7 bases between the two ends.

The genes are TRBV5-1 and TRBJ2-5; 13 bases agree with TRBD2. The V segment lost 4 bases and the J segment 4 bases; nucleotides outside the gene matches: 4. This CDR3 has 15 amino acids. CDR1 SGHRS and CDR2 YFSETQ come from the germline V gene. This CDR3 reads CASSPGLAGVETQYF. CDR3 in DNA: TGCGCCAGCAGCCCCGGACTAGCGGGAGTAGAGACCCAGTACTTC.

V gene TRBV18 combines with J gene TRBJ2-1; no firm D call. The V and J ends lost 3 bases and 10 bases respectively, with 19 bases between them. The CDR3 runs to 15 residues. In germline, CDR1 is KGHSH, CDR2 LQKENI. The CDR3 nucleotides read TGTGCCAGCTCACCTGTCCGGAGAGACGACTCGGAGCAGTTCTTC. Translating gives CASSPVRRDDSEQFF.

V gene TRBV29-1 combines with J gene TRBJ1-4; TRBD1 might be the D (6 bases). Germline CDR1 is SQVTM and CDR2 is ANQGSEA. V lost 4 bases to trimming and J lost 4 bases, with 7 bases between them. CDR3 size: 12 residues. CDR3 amino acids: CSVGTVNEKLFF. CDR3 in DNA: TGCAGCGTTGGGACAGTTAATGAAAAACTGTTTTTT.

The chain combines TRBV5-1 with TRBJ1-2, with 9 bases identical to TRBD1. Germline lookup yields CDR1 SGHRS and CDR2 YFSETQ. The CDR3 sequence is 14 residues long. Trimming at V came to 4 bases and at J to 4 bases, leaving 5 bases not matched to a gene. CDR3 residues: CASSPGQGGYGYTF. CDR3 sequence (DNA): TGCGCCAGCAGCCCGGGACAGGGAGGCTATGGCTACACCTTC.

This clone was seen a few times. Here the CDR3 DNA reads TGTGCCAGCAGCTTAGCCGGGACAGTAGATTACGAGCAGTACTTC. Protein product: CASSLAGTVDYEQYF. This chain joins TRBV7-2 and TRBJ2-7; 7 bases agree with TRBD1. Germline values: CDR1 SGHTA, CDR2 FQGNSA. This CDR3 spans 15 amino acids. After removal of 0 bases from V and 4 bases from J, the junction contained 6 bases not matched to a gene.

The rearrangement uses TRBV6-6 and TRBJ1-1; TRBD1 is a possible D gene (5 bases). In germline, CDR1 is MNHNY, CDR2 SVGAGI (reference sequence). V lost 7 bases and J lost 8, with 11 bases in between. The CDR3 extends over 11 amino acids. The CDR3 is CASTQTEEAFF. Here the CDR3 DNA reads TGTGCCAGCACCCAGACAGAGGAAGCTTTCTTT.

The V and J genes are TRBV7-9 and TRBJ2-2; 12 nucleotides align to TRBD2. Germline CDR1 SEHNR, CDR2 FQNEAQ (reference sequence). J gave up 3 bases and V 5 bases, and 1 base lay outside the gene matches. The CDR3 runs 15 residues. This CDR3 reads CASSRLAGDTGELFF. CDR3 in DNA: TGTGCCAGCAGCCGACTAGCGGGGGACACCGGGGAGCTGTTTTTT.

The rearrangement uses TRBV30 and TRBJ1-2; no clear D. CDR1 and CDR2 from the germline V gene are GTSNPN and SVGIG (reference sequence). Trimming left V 5 bases short and J 5 bases short, with 9 bases between. The CDR3 totals 11 residues. Here the CDR3 reads CAWGGRYGYTF. The CDR3 DNA sequence: TGTGCCTGGGGAGGGCGGTATGGCTACACCTTC.

The chain employs TRBV7-9 and TRBJ2-5; no definite D call. Germline V lookup: CDR1 SEHNR, CDR2 FQNEAQ (reference sequence). Trimming cost V 1 base and J 7 bases, with 13 bases left between them. This CDR3 is 14 amino acids long. The CDR3 sequence is CASSLVSGPGTQYF. CDR3 bases: TGTGCCAGCAGCTTAGTTTCGGGCCCGGGGACCCAGTACTTC.

The chain is built from TRBV19 and TRBJ2-6, with TRBD2 matching 7 bases. The length of the CDR3 is 15 residues. V was pared by 7 bases and J by 4 bases, with 7 bases of the junction left unmatched. Germline V gives CDR1 LNHDA, CDR2 SQIVND (reference sequence). The CDR3 loop is CASTSGGSGANVLTF. CDR3 DNA: TGTGCCAGTACCTCGGGGGGATCGGGGGCCAACGTCCTGACTTTC.

V and J are TRBV18 and TRBJ2-7, with 9 bases fitting TRBD2. The V and J ends lost 1 base and 1 base, in that order; junction bases with no gene match: 11. The germline CDR1 and CDR2 sequences are KGHSH and LQKENI. The CDR3 runs to 18 residues. CDR3 region: CASSPRLSGRSPSYEQYF. The CDR3 region has the DNA TGTGCCAGCTCACCACGTTTAAGCGGGAGGTCTCCTTCCTACGAGCAGTACTTC.

The chain links TRBV7-2 to TRBJ2-7; 9 bases agree with TRBD1. Trimming cost V 4 bases and J 4 bases; bases outside gene matches: 2. There are 13 residues in the CDR3. Per germline, CDR1 SGHTA and CDR2 FQGNSA. In DNA form, the CDR3 reads TGTGCCAGCAGCTGGGACAGGGCGTACGAGCAGTACTTC. Encoded protein: CASSWDRAYEQYF.

V gene TRBV5-1 combines with J gene TRBJ1-1; maybe TRBD1 (5 bases). This CDR3 is built from 16 residues. CDR1 is SGHRS and CDR2 is YFSETQ in the germline V gene. The ends were cut back, 1 base at V and 5 bases at J, with 18 bases in the middle. The CDR3 spells CASSLSGSGGGTEAFF. CDR3 nucleotides: TGCGCCAGCAGCTTGTCTGGTTCCGGCGGGGGGACTGAAGCTTTCTTT.

The genes are TRBV10-2 and TRBJ2-5; TRBD2 agrees at 13 bases. J lost 5 bases, V lost 7 bases, and 7 bases had no gene match. Germline assignment: CDR1 WSHSY and CDR2 SAAADI. There are 15 residues in the CDR3. This CDR3 reads CASTGLLAGGETQYF. CDR3 in DNA: TGCGCCAGCACCGGATTACTAGCGGGAGGGGAGACCCAGTACTTC.

The chain has TRBV19 and TRBJ2-7; 9 nucleotides line up with TRBD1. The V gene's germline CDR1 is LNHDA and CDR2 SQIVND (reference sequence). CDR3 length: 14 residues. Unmatched junction bases numbered 5, after V lost 6 bases and J lost 2 bases. CDR3: CASSFGQGPYEQYF. CDR3 bases: TGTGCCAGTAGCTTCGGACAGGGGCCCTACGAGCAGTACTTC.

This chain uses TRBV5-1 with TRBJ2-3; 8 bases agree with TRBD1. This CDR3 has 13 residues. Per the germline V gene, CDR1 is SGHRS and CDR2 is YFSETQ. V shed 9 bases, J shed 8 bases, and the junction held 11 bases outside the gene matches. The CDR3 nucleotides read TGCGCCACCCATGACAGGGGTGGCGGTACGCAGTATTTT. This translates into CATHDRGGGTQYF.

A single count supports this clone. The chain carries TRBV28 and TRBJ1-3; D remains ambiguous. CDR1 and CDR2 (germline): MDHEN, SYDVKM. The CDR3 is 13 residues long. Between the trimmed V and J ends, which lost 2 bases and 5 bases, there was a span of 7 bases. The CDR3 protein is CASSLTSRNTIYF. The DNA of the CDR3 is TGTGCCAGCAGTTTAACTTCCAGAAACACCATATATTTT. The whole variable domain, remainder taken from reference TRBV28 and TRBJ1-3, is DVKVTQSSRYLVKRTGEKVFLECVQDMDHENMFWYRQDPGLGLRLIYFSYDVKMKEKGDIPEGYSVSREKKERFSLILESASTNQTSMYLCASSLTSRNTIYFGEGSWLTVV.

J is TRBJ1-2 and V is TRBV29-1; 8 bases fit TRBD1. This CDR3 has 13 amino acids. Germline values: CDR1 SQVTM, CDR2 ANQGSEA. J gave up 8 bases and V 3 bases, and 8 bases lay outside the gene matches. The DNA for the CDR3 is TGCAGCGTTGACCGCGTAGACAGGGGAGGCTACACCTTC. Translation: CSVDRVDRGGYTF.

V gene TRBV11-2 combines with J gene TRBJ2-2; 9 bases agree with TRBD2. J was trimmed by 6 bases and V by 2 bases; bases with no gene match: 7. From germline, CDR1 is SGHAT and CDR2 FQNNGV. CDR3 size: 16 residues. Here the CDR3 reads CASSLNLAGLAGELFF. Written as DNA, the CDR3 is TGTGCCAGCAGCTTAAATCTAGCGGGACTCGCCGGGGAGCTGTTTTTT.

The CDR3 coding sequence is TGTGCCACCAGCAGAGATAGAGGGGGGTATGGCTACACCTTC. This codes for CATSRDRGGYGYTF. The chain combines TRBV15 with TRBJ1-2, with a possible D match to TRBD1 (6 bases). From germline, CDR1 is LNHNV and CDR2 YYDKDF (reference sequence). The CDR3 sequence is 14 residues long. Between the trimmed V and J ends, which lost 0 bases and 5 bases, there was a span of 10 bases.

This rearrangement joins TRBV28 to TRBJ1-2; D gene uncertain. Trimming left V 7 bases short and J 1 base short, with 4 bases between. From germline, CDR1 is MDHEN and CDR2 SYDVKM. The CDR3 is 11 residues long. The CDR3 DNA reads TGTGCCAGCACTTTTAACTATGGCTACACCTTC. Residues: CASTFNYGYTF.

The CDR3 DNA reads TGTGCCTGGAGCCCCGCCGGGACAGGGTCCTACGAGCAGTACTTC. Protein product: CAWSPAGTGSYEQYF. The chain links TRBV30 to TRBJ2-7; 9 bases line up with TRBD1. J gave up 1 base and V 3 bases, and 7 bases lay outside the gene matches. The CDR3 sequence is 15 residues long. The germline CDR1 and CDR2 sequences are GTSNPN and SVGIG (reference sequence).

The gene calls are TRBV7-2 and TRBJ2-2, with TRBD2 matching over 8 bases. Per germline, CDR1 SGHTA and CDR2 FQGNSA. The CDR3 covers 17 residues. J gave up 1 base and V 3 bases, and 7 bases lay outside the gene matches. The CDR3: CASSLGIAGGNTGELFF. The CDR3, as DNA: TGTGCCAGCAGCTTGGGGATCGCGGGGGGGAACACCGGGGAGCTGTTTTTT.